These 13 T cell receptor beta chains came from one sample sequenced in a study of shared clonotypes between healthy human individuals. The protocol was immunoSEQ multiplex PCR, while the TCRdb copy is restricted to in-frame clones and leaves out a portion. The data contain about 490,000 clones, 70% to 80% of them singletons. Sample: PBMCs. Every receptor here comes from a middle-aged woman in good health. Some clones in this sample may be carry-over from other donors' samples.

The J gene is TRBJ1-2, the V gene TRBV5-5; 7 bases agree with TRBD1. Trimming took 4 bases from V and 2 from J; bases not matched to a gene: 2. Germline assignment: CDR1 SGHKS and CDR2 YYEKEE (reference sequence). The CDR3 spans 13 residues. The CDR3 reads CASSLGQNYGYTF. The CDR3 region has the DNA TGTGCCAGCAGCCTGGGACAGAACTATGGCTACACCTTC.

The gene calls are TRBV19 and TRBJ2-3, with 9 positions matching TRBD2. The CDR3 spans 14 residues. CDR1 is LNHDA, CDR2 SQIVND, per germline (reference sequence). V dropped 6 bases and J dropped 4; count of bases not matched to a gene: 5. The CDR3 region has the DNA TGTGCCAGTAGAAGGAGCGGGAGGCCAGATACGCAGTATTTT. Protein product: CASRRSGRPDTQYF.

This chain links TRBV29-1 with TRBJ2-1; a possible D gene is TRBD2 (5 bases). The CDR3 has 12 amino acids. CDR1 is SQVTM, CDR2 ANQGSEA, per germline. Trimming removed 6 bases at V and 9 bases at J, with 15 bases between. Written as DNA, the CDR3 is TGCAGCGTCGCCGTTCAGCGGCTTGAGCAGTTCTTC. Translation: CSVAVQRLEQFF.

The V and J genes are TRBV21-1 and TRBJ1-1. TRBV21-1 is shown as a pseudogene. This CDR3 has 14 amino acids. This chain's CDR3 is CASTLGGAGTEAFF. Written as DNA, the CDR3 is TGTGCCAGCACCCTCGGAGGGGCGGGAACTGAAGCTTTCTTT.

The J gene is TRBJ1-2, the V gene TRBV29-1; 8 bases line up with TRBD1. The CDR3 spans 15 residues. The germline CDR1 and CDR2 sequences are SQVTM and ANQGSEA. V dropped 4 bases and J dropped 3; count of bases not matched to a gene: 10. The chain's CDR3 is CSVAKPGQADYGYTF. The CDR3, as DNA: TGCAGCGTTGCCAAACCGGGACAGGCAGACTATGGCTACACCTTC.

In its sample, this clone was seen once. The rearrangement links TRBV19 to TRBJ1-1; unclear D gene. The CDR3 is made up of 13 amino acids. The germline gives CDR1 LNHDA, CDR2 SQIVND (reference sequence). Trimming shortened V by 6 bases and J by 1 base, and 9 bases separated the two germline ends. For the CDR3, the DNA is TGTGCCAGTAGACCGACAACGAACACTGAAGCTTTCTTT. The encoded protein is CASRPTTNTEAFF. Based on the CDR3 plus reference TRBV19 and TRBJ1-1, the full variable domain is DGGITQSPKYLFRKEGQNVTLSCEQNLNHDAMYWYRQDPGQGLRLIYYSQIVNDFQKGDIAEGYSVSREKKESFPLTVTSAQKNPTAFYLCASRPTTNTEAFFGQGTRLTVV.

The chain couples TRBV6-6 to TRBJ2-5, with D unclear. CDR3 size: 11 residues. Trimming took 6 bases from V and 4 from J, leaving 6 bases between them. Germline CDR1 and CDR2: MNHNY and SVGAGI (reference sequence). The CDR3 loop is CASRKSETQYF. The CDR3 DNA reads as TGTGCCAGCAGGAAATCAGAGACCCAGTACTTC.

The genes are TRBV18 and TRBJ1-5; no firm D call. With 3 bases removed from V and 4 bases from J, the gap between germline ends came to 10 bases. The CDR3 is 14 amino acids. Germline assignment: CDR1 KGHSH and CDR2 LQKENI. The CDR3 DNA sequence: TGTGCCAGCTCACCGGTCCAAGGGAATCAGCCCCAGCATTTT. The encoded protein is CASSPVQGNQPQHF.

This chain links TRBV30 with TRBJ1-5, with a tentative D call TRBD1 (5 bases). Germline CDR1 and CDR2: GTSNPN and SVGIG (reference sequence). V shed 4 bases and J shed 4 bases, with 14 bases lying between them. This CDR3 is 14 amino acids long. The CDR3 nucleotides are TGTGCCTGGACCGGAGGGGTTGCGAATCAGCCCCAGCATTTT. Translated: CAWTGGVANQPQHF.

The count of this clone is one. The chain combines TRBV30 with TRBJ2-1; 15 positions agree with TRBD2. The junction had 14 bases not matched to a gene; V was cut back by 5 bases and J by 3 bases. The CDR3 length is 19 residues. CDR1 and CDR2 (germline): GTSNPN, SVGIG (reference sequence). CDR3 amino acids: CAWEGWTSGRARGYNEQFF. The CDR3 DNA reads TGTGCCTGGGAGGGGTGGACTAGCGGGAGGGCCAGGGGCTACAATGAGCAGTTCTTC.

This sequence joins TRBV5-1 and TRBJ2-5; 7 nucleotides match TRBD2. CDR3 length: 13 residues. The J segment lost 2 bases and the V segment lost 4 bases, leaving 2 bases of the junction unmatched. Per germline, CDR1 SGHRS and CDR2 YFSETQ. The CDR3 is CASSGGDQETQYF. CDR3 coding DNA: TGCGCCAGCAGCGGGGGGGATCAAGAGACCCAGTACTTC.

On this clone: The same CDR3 arises from other DNA sequences in this sample as well. The J gene is TRBJ1-2, the V gene TRBV5-6; D is unresolved. The V end lost 4 bases, the J end lost 2 bases, and 6 bases lay between the germline ends. The CDR3 has 12 amino acids. Germline values: CDR1 SGHDT, CDR2 YYEEEE. The CDR3 reads CASSLDNYGYTF. For the CDR3, the DNA is TGTGCCAGCAGCCTAGACAACTATGGCTACACCTTC.

This chain joins TRBV30 and TRBJ1-6; no definite D call. Germline V lookup: CDR1 GTSNPN, CDR2 SVGIG (reference sequence). V lost 3 bases to trimming and J lost 2 bases, with 17 bases between them. The CDR3 has 17 amino acids. This chain's CDR3 is CAWSLLVVSAYNSPLHF. CDR3 coding DNA: TGTGCCTGGAGCCTCCTGGTCGTGAGCGCCTATAATTCACCCCTCCACTTT.